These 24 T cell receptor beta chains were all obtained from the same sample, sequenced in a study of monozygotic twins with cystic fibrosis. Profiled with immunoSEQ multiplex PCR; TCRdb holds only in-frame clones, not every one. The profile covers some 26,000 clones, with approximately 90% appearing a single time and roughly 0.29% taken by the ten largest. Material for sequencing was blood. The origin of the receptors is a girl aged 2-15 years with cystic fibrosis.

CDR3 residues: CASSIFGQLNQPQHF. In DNA, the CDR3 is TGTGCCAGTAGTATCTTCGGACAGCTAAATCAGCCCCAGCATTTT. J is TRBJ1-5 and V is TRBV19; a possible D gene is TRBD1 (6 bases). Trimming stripped 3 bases from V and 4 bases from J, with 13 bases between. This CDR3 comprises 15 residues. CDR1 LNHDA and CDR2 SQIVND come from the germline V gene (reference sequence).

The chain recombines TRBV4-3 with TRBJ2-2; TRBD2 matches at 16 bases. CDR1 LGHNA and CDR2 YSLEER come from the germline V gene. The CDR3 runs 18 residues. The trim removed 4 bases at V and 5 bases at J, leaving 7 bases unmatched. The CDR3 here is CASSPKGLAGGKTGELFF. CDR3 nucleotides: TGCGCCAGCAGCCCGAAGGGACTAGCGGGGGGGAAAACCGGGGAGCTGTTTTTT.

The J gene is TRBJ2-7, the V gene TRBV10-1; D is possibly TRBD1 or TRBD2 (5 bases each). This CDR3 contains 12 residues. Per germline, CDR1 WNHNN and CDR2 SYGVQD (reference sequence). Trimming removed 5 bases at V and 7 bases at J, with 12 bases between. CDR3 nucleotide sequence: TGCGCCAGCAGTTCGGGACCCCAAGAGCAGTACTTC. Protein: CASSSGPQEQYF.

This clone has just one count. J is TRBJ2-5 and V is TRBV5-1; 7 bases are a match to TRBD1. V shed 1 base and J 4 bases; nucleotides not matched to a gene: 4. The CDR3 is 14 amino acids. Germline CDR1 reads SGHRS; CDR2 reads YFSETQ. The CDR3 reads CASSLTGVSETQYF. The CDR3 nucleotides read TGCGCCAGCAGCTTGACAGGGGTATCAGAGACCCAGTACTTC. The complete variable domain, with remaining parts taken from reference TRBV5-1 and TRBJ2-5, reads KAGVTQTPRYLIKTRGQQVTLSCSPISGHRSVSWYQQTPGQGLQFLFEYFSETQRNKGNFPGRFSGRQFSNSRSEMNVSTLELGDSALYLCASSLTGVSETQYFGPGTRLLVL.

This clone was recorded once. In DNA, the CDR3 is TGTGCCAGCAGCCCAGGACTAGCGGGGTACGAGCAGTACTTC. Amino acid sequence: CASSPGLAGYEQYF. V is TRBV9 and J is TRBJ2-7; 12 bases are a match to TRBD2. CDR1 SGDLS and CDR2 YYNGEE come from the germline V gene. The V gene end was trimmed by 4 bases and the J gene end by 4 bases; junction bases not matched to a gene: 3. The CDR3 length is 14 residues.

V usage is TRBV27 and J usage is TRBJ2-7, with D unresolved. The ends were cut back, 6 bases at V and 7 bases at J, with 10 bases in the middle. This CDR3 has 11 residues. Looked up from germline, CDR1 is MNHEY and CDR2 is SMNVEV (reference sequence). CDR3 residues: CASREPREQYF. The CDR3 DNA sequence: TGTGCCAGCAGGGAGCCGCGGGAGCAGTACTTC.

Here the CDR3 DNA reads TGCGCCAGCAGCTTGGACCCTGACCAGATGACGCAGTATTTT. Translation: CASSLDPDQMTQYF. The V call is TRBV5-1, the J call TRBJ2-3; D ambiguous. The V and J ends lost 0 bases and 9 bases respectively, with 14 bases between them. CDR1 and CDR2 (germline): SGHRS, YFSETQ. The CDR3 consists of 14 residues.

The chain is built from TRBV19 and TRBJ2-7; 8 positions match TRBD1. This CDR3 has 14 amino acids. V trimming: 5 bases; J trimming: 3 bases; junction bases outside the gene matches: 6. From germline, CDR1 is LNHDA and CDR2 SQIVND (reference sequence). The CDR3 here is CASSWAGTGYEQYF. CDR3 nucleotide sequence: TGTGCCAGTAGTTGGGCCGGGACAGGCTACGAGCAGTACTTC.

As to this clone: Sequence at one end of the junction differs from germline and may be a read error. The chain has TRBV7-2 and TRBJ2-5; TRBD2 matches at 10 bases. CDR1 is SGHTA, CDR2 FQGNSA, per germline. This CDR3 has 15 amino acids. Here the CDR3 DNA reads TGTGCCAGCAGATTAGCGGGGGGCCTGGATAAGGCCCAGTACTTC. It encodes CASRLAGGLDKAQYF. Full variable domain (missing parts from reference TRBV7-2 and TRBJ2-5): GAGVSQSPSNKVTEKGKDVELRCDPISGHTALYWYRQSLGQGLEFLIYFQGNSAPDKSGLPSDRFSAERTGGSVSTLTIQRTQQEDSAVYLCASRLAGGLDKAQYFGPGTRLLVL.

The CDR3 nucleotides read TGTGCCAGCAGACCATACCAGGGGTTTGGACTTTACGAGCAGTACTTC. This translates into CASRPYQGFGLYEQYF. This sequence joins TRBV7-8 and TRBJ2-7, with D perhaps TRBD1 (6 bases). The germline gives CDR1 SGHVS, CDR2 FQNEAQ. Trimming left V 6 bases short and J 4 bases short, with 22 bases between. The CDR3 is 16 residues long.

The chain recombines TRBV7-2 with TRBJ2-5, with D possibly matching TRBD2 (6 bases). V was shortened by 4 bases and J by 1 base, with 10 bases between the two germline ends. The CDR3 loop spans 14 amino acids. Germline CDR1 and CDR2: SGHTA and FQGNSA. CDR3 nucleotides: TGTGCCAGCAGCTCGGGACTGCTCCAAGAGACCCAGTACTTC. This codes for CASSSGLLQETQYF.

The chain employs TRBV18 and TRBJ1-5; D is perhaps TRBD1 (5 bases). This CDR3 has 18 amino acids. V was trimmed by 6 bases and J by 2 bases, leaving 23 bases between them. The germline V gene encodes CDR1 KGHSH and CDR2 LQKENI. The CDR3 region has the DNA TGTGCCAGCTCTATAATTCAAGGGACGGCGGCGGGCAATCAGCCCCAGCATTTT. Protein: CASSIIQGTAAGNQPQHF.

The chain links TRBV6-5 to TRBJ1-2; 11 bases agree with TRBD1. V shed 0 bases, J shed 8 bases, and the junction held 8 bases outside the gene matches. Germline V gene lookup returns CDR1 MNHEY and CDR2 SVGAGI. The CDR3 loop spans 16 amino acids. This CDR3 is CASSYSNSGTGGGYTF. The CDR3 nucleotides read TGTGCCAGCAGTTACTCAAACTCCGGGACAGGGGGAGGCTACACCTTC.

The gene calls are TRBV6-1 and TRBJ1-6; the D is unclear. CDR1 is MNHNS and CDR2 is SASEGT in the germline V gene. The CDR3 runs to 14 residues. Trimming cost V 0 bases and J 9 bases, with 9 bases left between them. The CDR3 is CASSEALGSSPLHF. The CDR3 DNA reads TGTGCCAGCAGTGAAGCGTTAGGGAGTTCACCCCTCCACTTT.

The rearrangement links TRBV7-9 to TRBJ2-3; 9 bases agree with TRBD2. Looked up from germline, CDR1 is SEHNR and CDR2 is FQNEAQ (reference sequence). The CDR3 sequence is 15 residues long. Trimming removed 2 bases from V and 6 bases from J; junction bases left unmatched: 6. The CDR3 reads CASSLWRGGLDTQYF. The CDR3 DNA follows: TGTGCCAGCAGCTTATGGCGGGGGGGTTTGGATACGCAGTATTTT.

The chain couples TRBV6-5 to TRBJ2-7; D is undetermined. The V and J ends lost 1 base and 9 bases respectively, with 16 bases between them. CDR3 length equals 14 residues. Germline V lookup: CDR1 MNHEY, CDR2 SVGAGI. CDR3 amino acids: CASSYFAVGERQYF. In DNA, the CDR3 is TGTGCCAGCAGTTACTTCGCGGTTGGAGAGAGGCAGTACTTC.

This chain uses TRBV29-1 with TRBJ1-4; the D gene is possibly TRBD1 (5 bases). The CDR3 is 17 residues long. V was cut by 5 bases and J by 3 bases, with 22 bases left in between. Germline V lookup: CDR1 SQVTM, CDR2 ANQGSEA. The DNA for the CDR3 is TGCAGCGTTCAACACCGATATCAGGGTCGGCCTAATGAAAAACTGTTTTTT. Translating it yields CSVQHRYQGRPNEKLFF.

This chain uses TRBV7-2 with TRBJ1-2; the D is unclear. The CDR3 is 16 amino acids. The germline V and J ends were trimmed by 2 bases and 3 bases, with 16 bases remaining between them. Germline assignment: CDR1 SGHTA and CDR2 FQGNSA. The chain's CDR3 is CASSLYIKDRHYGYTF. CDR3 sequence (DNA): TGTGCCAGCAGCTTATATATCAAGGACCGCCACTATGGCTACACCTTC.

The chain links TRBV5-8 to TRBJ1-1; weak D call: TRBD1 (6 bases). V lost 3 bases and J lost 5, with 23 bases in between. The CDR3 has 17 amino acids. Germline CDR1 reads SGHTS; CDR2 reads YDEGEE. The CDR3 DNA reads TGTGCCAGCAGCTCGACACCCCGGGACATTGTTAGTACTGAAGCTTTCTTT. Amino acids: CASSSTPRDIVSTEAFF.

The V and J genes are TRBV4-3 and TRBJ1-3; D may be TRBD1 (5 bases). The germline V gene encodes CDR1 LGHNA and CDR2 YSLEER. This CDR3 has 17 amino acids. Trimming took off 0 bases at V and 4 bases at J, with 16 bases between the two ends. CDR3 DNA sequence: TGCGCCAGCAGCCAAGATCAATTCCAGGGTATCGGAAACACCATATATTTT. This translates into CASSQDQFQGIGNTIYF.

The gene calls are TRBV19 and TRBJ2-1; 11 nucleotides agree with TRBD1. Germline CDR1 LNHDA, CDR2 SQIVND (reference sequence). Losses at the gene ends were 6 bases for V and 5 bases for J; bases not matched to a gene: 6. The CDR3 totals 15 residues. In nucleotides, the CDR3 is TGTGCCAGTAGAAGTGGGACAGGGGGGGACAATGAGCAGTTCTTC. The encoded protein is CASRSGTGGDNEQFF. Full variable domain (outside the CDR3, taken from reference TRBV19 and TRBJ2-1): DGGITQSPKYLFRKEGQNVTLSCEQNLNHDAMYWYRQDPGQGLRLIYYSQIVNDFQKGDIAEGYSVSREKKESFPLTVTSAQKNPTAFYLCASRSGTGGDNEQFFGPGTRLTVL.

The CDR3 reads CAWSPQGDTEAFF. Here the CDR3 DNA reads TGTGCCTGGAGTCCTCAGGGAGACACTGAAGCTTTCTTT. This chain links TRBV30 with TRBJ1-1, with a possible D match to TRBD1 (5 bases). The CDR3 has 13 residues. Trimming stripped 2 bases from V and 3 bases from J, with 10 bases between. Germline assignment: CDR1 GTSNPN and CDR2 SVGIG (reference sequence).

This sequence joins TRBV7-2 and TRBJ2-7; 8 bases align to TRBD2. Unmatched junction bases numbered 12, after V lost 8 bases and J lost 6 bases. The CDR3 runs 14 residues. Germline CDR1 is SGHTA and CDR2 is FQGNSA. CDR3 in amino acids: CASESLWLAGEQYF. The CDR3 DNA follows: TGTGCCAGCGAGTCCCTGTGGCTAGCGGGCGAGCAGTACTTC.

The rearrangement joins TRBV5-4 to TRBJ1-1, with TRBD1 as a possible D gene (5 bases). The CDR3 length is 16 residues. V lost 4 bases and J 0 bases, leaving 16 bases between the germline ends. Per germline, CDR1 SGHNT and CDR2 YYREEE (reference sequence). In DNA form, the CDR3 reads TGTGCCAGCAGCGCGCCGGGACGGTTTATGAACACTGAAGCTTTCTTT. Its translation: CASSAPGRFMNTEAFF.